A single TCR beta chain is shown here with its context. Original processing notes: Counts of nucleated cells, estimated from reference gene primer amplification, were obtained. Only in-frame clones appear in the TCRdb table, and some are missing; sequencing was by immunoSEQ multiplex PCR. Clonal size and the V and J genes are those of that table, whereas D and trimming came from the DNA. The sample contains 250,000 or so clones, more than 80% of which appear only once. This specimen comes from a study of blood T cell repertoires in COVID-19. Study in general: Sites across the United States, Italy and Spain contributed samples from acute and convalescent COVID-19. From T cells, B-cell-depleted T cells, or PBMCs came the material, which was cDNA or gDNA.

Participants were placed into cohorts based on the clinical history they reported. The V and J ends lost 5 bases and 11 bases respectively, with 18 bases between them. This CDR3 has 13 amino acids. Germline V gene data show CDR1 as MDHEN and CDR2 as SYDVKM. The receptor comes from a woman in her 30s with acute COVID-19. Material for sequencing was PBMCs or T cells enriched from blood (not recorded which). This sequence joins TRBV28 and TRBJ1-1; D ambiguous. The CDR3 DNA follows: TGTGCCAGCAGTCCCCAAACTTTTAGCGGGGCTTTCTTT. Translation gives CASSPQTFSGAFF.